This TCR beta chain emerged from a study of identical twins. Template switching added a universal primer site; cDNA carried unique molecular identifiers. TCRdb fed the 5' RACE reads into MiXCR, producing one record per CDR3 protein. There are around 200,000 distinct CDR3 sequences in the sample; about a tenth occur only once, and 4% to 6% lies in the top ten. Overall study findings and caveats: Weaker excess twin sharing was observed in beta out-of-frame sequences. Cross-sectional statistical analysis was relied on for the conclusions, without the same donors being followed. Insertions ran lower in abundant cord blood beta clonotypes, though not in memory repertoires.

The V end lost 3 bases, the J end lost 5 bases, and 10 bases lay between the germline ends. The germline V gene has CDR1 DFQATT and CDR2 SNEGSKA (reference sequence). The CDR3 has 12 amino acids. This clonotype was counted only a few times. Its antigen is not identified. The TCR sequence derives from a woman under 30 in good health. The chain employs TRBV20-1 and TRBJ2-5; D unresolved. Sequencing input: memory (CD45RO+) T cells sorted from blood. The CDR3 DNA follows: TGCAGTGCTAGTCCGCAGGAGGAGACCCAGTACTTC. Translating gives CSASPQEETQYF.